One sample yielded the 4 T cell receptor beta chains listed below, sequenced in a study of cytomegalovirus exposure and HLA in healthy donors. Measured with immunoSEQ multiplex PCR; TCRdb has only the in-frame clones, and not every one. The profile shows approximately 150,000 clones, roughly nine tenths of them singletons. What was sequenced was PBMCs. The receptors derive from a man aged 18 to 30 in good health and CMV-seronegative.

The genes are TRBV7-2 and TRBJ2-5; D is ambiguous. Between the trimmed V and J ends, which lost 3 bases and 2 bases, there was a span of 13 bases. CDR3 length: 15 amino acids. Per the germline V gene, CDR1 is SGHTA and CDR2 is FQGNSA. The CDR3 spells CASSFWWSLQETQYF. As DNA, the CDR3 is TGTGCCAGCAGCTTCTGGTGGTCCCTACAAGAGACCCAGTACTTC.

This chain links TRBV7-2 with TRBJ2-3; a possible D gene is TRBD2 (5 bases). The V gene's germline CDR1 is SGHTA and CDR2 FQGNSA. V lost 1 base and J lost 5, with 13 bases in between. The CDR3 extends over 15 amino acids. CDR3 in DNA: TGTGCCAGCAGCTTAGAGGGTCAGGCGGGAGATACGCAGTATTTT. Protein product: CASSLEGQAGDTQYF.

This sequence joins TRBV5-1 and TRBJ2-5; D is perhaps TRBD2 (6 bases). Between the trimmed V and J ends, which lost 2 bases and 4 bases, there was a span of 15 bases. This CDR3 is 15 amino acids long. Germline values: CDR1 SGHRS, CDR2 YFSETQ. CDR3 protein: CASSLIIRGGETQYF. The CDR3 coding sequence is TGCGCCAGCAGCTTAATCATTCGGGGAGGAGAGACCCAGTACTTC. Looking up the rest from reference TRBV5-1 and TRBJ2-5 gives the full variable domain: KAGVTQTPRYLIKTRGQQVTLSCSPISGHRSVSWYQQTPGQGLQFLFEYFSETQRNKGNFPGRFSGRQFSNSRSEMNVSTLELGDSALYLCASSLIIRGGETQYFGPGTRLLVL.

The chain recombines TRBV18 with TRBJ2-5; D possibly corresponds to TRBD2 (5 bases). Trimming cost V 1 base and J 5 bases, with 11 bases left between them. The CDR3 loop spans 14 amino acids. Germline values: CDR1 KGHSH, CDR2 LQKENI. The CDR3 loop reads CASSPQVALETQYF. The DNA of the CDR3 is TGTGCCAGCTCACCACAGGTAGCGTTGGAGACCCAGTACTTC.